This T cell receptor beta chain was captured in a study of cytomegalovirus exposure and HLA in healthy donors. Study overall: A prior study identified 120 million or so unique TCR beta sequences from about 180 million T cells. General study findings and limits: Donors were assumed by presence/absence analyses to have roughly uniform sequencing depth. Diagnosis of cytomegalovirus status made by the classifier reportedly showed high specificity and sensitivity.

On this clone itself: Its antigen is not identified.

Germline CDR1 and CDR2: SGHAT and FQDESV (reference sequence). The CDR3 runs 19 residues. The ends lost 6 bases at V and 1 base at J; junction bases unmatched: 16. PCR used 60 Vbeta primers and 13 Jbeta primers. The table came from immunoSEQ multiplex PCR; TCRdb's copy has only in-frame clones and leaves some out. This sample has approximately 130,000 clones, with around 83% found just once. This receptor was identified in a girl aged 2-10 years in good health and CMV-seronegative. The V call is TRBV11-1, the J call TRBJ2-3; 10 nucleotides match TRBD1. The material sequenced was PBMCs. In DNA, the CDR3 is TGTGCCAGCAGTACTTTTGGTTCGACAGGGGGCGGACGCACAGATACGCAGTATTTT. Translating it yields CASSTFGSTGGGRTDTQYF.